This T cell receptor beta chain stems from a study of T cells in Graves' hyperthyroidism and ophthalmopathy. Study summary: At initial diagnosis, before any treatment had begun, peripheral blood was obtained. General study results and limits: Blood also held most thyroid clonotypes expanded beyond 0.001.

The TCR beta CDR3 regions underwent amplification using RNA transcripts as the source. RT-PCR in the first round (using the HTBI primer set) targeted the TCR CDR3. TCRdb re-called the multiplex PCR reads with MiXCR, one entry per CDR3 protein. The profile shows hundreds of thousands of distinct CDR3 sequences, around 21% of them singletons. J was trimmed by 4 bases and V by 2 bases; bases with no gene match: 3. The CDR3 is made up of 15 amino acids. Germline V gene sequence: CDR1 MDHEN, CDR2 SYDVKM. About this clonotype: Its specificity is not known.

The sample consisted of blood. The V gene is TRBV28, the J gene TRBJ2-5, with 11 bases aligning to TRBD2. This receptor was obtained from a man aged 25-45 years with Graves' ophthalmopathy. The CDR3: CASSLLAGGAETQYF. As DNA, the CDR3 is TGTGCCAGCAGTTTACTAGCGGGAGGAGCAGAGACCCAGTACTTC.